These 31 T cell receptor beta chains were sequenced from one sample in a study of monozygotic twins with inflammatory bowel disease. TCRdb reanalyzed the 5' RACE reads, giving one entry per CDR3 protein sequence and no DNA. The sample table includes about 210,000 distinct CDR3 sequences. Sequencing was carried out using blood. The receptors shown here come from a human donor with ulcerative colitis or Crohn's disease, or a healthy co-twin of an affected twin (not recorded which).

V is TRBV20-1 and J is TRBJ2-1. The germline V gene encodes CDR1 DFQATT and CDR2 SNEGSKA (reference sequence). The CDR3 has 12 residues. CDR3 sequence: CSASQLPSEQFF.

This chain joins TRBV5-1 and TRBJ2-1; the D gene TCRdb calls, TRBD2, cannot be checked with no DNA. CDR1 and CDR2 from the germline V gene are SGHRS and YFSETQ. CDR3 size: 16 residues. CDR3 in amino acids: CASSRTSGTSVNEQFF.

The chain couples TRBV20-1 to TRBJ1-2; no DNA is available, so the TRBD1 call from TCRdb remains unchecked. CDR3 length: 15 residues. The V gene's germline CDR1 is DFQATT and CDR2 SNEGSKA (reference sequence). Here the CDR3 reads CSATLGTGNLYGYTF.

The chain joins TRBV20-1 to TRBJ1-6; there is no DNA to check the TCRdb D call of TRBD1. The CDR3 consists of 15 residues. CDR1 and CDR2 (germline): DFQATT, SNEGSKA (reference sequence). CDR3: CSASSGGAGNSPLHF.

V gene TRBV7-6 combines with J gene TRBJ1-1. This CDR3 comprises 17 residues. The germline V gene encodes CDR1 SGHVS and CDR2 FNYEAQ. CDR3 sequence: CASSLSLLRTGRTEAFF.

The V call is TRBV14, the J call TRBJ2-1; as DNA is missing, the TRBD2 call by TCRdb cannot be tested. Germline lookup yields CDR1 SGHDN and CDR2 FVKESK. The CDR3 consists of 14 residues. This CDR3 reads CASSQEILASEQFF.

CDR3 residues: CASSPIKRGGIVGKNIQYF. The chain employs TRBV12-3 or TRBV12-4 and TRBJ2-4; checking the TCRdb D call of TRBD2 is not possible without DNA. The CDR3 has 19 residues.

The rearrangement uses TRBV6-5 and TRBJ2-7. CDR1 and CDR2 from the germline V gene are MNHEY and SVGAGI. This CDR3 has 15 residues. The CDR3 region is CASSYSRPASYEQYF.

The rearrangement joins TRBV24-1 to TRBJ1-2; TCRdb indicates TRBD1, and absent DNA this call remains unverified. The CDR3 length is 14 residues. Germline V gene lookup returns CDR1 KGHDR and CDR2 SFDVKD. The CDR3 sequence is CATSDAGTDGGYTF.

The rearrangement joins TRBV5-1 to TRBJ1-2. Per germline, CDR1 SGHRS and CDR2 YFSETQ. CDR3 size: 14 residues. The CDR3 reads CASRPKGIQTGYTF.

This rearrangement joins TRBV20-1 to TRBJ2-3; TCRdb's D call of TRBD1 is untestable without DNA. Germline V gene sequence: CDR1 DFQATT, CDR2 SNEGSKA (reference sequence). The CDR3 spans 15 residues. CDR3 region: CSAYPPVSSTDTQYF.

The V gene is TRBV7-8, the J gene TRBJ2-7; TCRdb's D gene call, TRBD2, goes unchecked for lack of DNA. The CDR3 extends over 16 amino acids. Germline V gives CDR1 SGHVS, CDR2 FQNEAQ. The CDR3 sequence is CASSFGRGGQSYEQYF.

The chain links TRBV12-3 or TRBV12-4 to TRBJ2-1; the D gene TCRdb calls, TRBD1, cannot be checked with no DNA. The CDR3 is made up of 14 amino acids. CDR3 residues: CASSGTGRRNEQFF.

V usage is TRBV2 and J usage is TRBJ1-6; the TCRdb call, TRBD1, lacks DNA for checking. This CDR3 spans 15 amino acids. The V gene's germline CDR1 is SNHLY and CDR2 FYNNEI. Here the CDR3 reads CASSGLGGGNSPLHF. Together with reference TRBV2 and TRBJ1-6, the CDR3 gives the full variable domain: EPEVTQTPSHQVTQMGQEVILRCVPISNHLYFYWYRQILGQKVEFLVSFYNNEISEKSEIFDDQFSVERPDGSNFTLKIRSTKLEDSAMYFCASSGLGGGNSPLHFGNGTRLTVT.

This chain links TRBV6-1 with TRBJ1-1. The CDR3 length is 11 residues. The V gene's germline CDR1 is MNHNS and CDR2 SASEGT. CDR3 sequence: CATDRNTEAFF.

The chain joins TRBV7-6 to TRBJ2-1; TCRdb outputs TRBD1, but without DNA this stays unchecked. The CDR3 covers 15 residues. Germline CDR1 is SGHVS and CDR2 is FNYEAQ. The CDR3 here is CASSPQITDSVEQFF.

This chain links TRBV7-2 with TRBJ1-1; there is no DNA to check the TCRdb D call of TRBD1. The CDR3 spans 14 residues. Germline V lookup: CDR1 SGHTA, CDR2 FQGNSA. CDR3 sequence reads: CASSLANNGGKAFF.

V is TRBV4-1 and J is TRBJ1-2. The CDR3 contains 14 residues. Germline V gene lookup returns CDR1 MGHRA and CDR2 YSYEKL. CDR3 amino acids: CASSQDHGSYGYTF.

The V call is TRBV18, the J call TRBJ2-2; the TCRdb call, TRBD1, lacks DNA for checking. The CDR3 consists of 16 residues. The germline CDR1 and CDR2 sequences are KGHSH and LQKENI. The CDR3 region is CASSPPRGTNTGELFF.

J is TRBJ2-1 and V is TRBV5-6. Germline lookup yields CDR1 SGHDT and CDR2 YYEEEE. The CDR3 totals 14 residues. This CDR3 reads CASSLVGDYNEQFF.

V and J are TRBV5-1 and TRBJ1-1. The CDR3 totals 13 residues. Germline-derived CDR1 and CDR2 are SGHRS and YFSETQ. CDR3 amino acids: CASSRAVNTEAFF. The whole variable domain, filled in from reference TRBV5-1 and TRBJ1-1, reads KAGVTQTPRYLIKTRGQQVTLSCSPISGHRSVSWYQQTPGQGLQFLFEYFSETQRNKGNFPGRFSGRQFSNSRSEMNVSTLELGDSALYLCASSRAVNTEAFFGQGTRLTVV.

This sequence joins TRBV7-9 and TRBJ1-3. CDR1 and CDR2 from the germline V gene are SEHNR and FQNEAQ (reference sequence). This CDR3 spans 15 amino acids. The CDR3 is CASTQTAAVGNTIYF. The full variable domain, rest sourced from reference TRBV7-9 and TRBJ1-3, is DTGVSQNPRHKITKRGQNVTFRCDPISEHNRLYWYRQTLGQGPEFLTYFQNEAQLEKSRLLSDRFSAERPKGSFSTLEIQRTEQGDSAMYLCASTQTAAVGNTIYFGEGSWLTVV.

The V and J genes are TRBV3-1 and TRBJ2-7. This CDR3 comprises 15 residues. Germline V gene data show CDR1 as LGHDT and CDR2 as YNNKEL (reference sequence). The CDR3 sequence is CASSPTYVGSYEQYF.

This chain uses TRBV5-1 with TRBJ2-1. CDR1 SGHRS and CDR2 YFSETQ come from the germline V gene. The CDR3 sequence is 16 residues long. The CDR3 sequence: CASSLTAVQPYNEQFF.

The chain joins TRBV7-8 to TRBJ2-7; lacking DNA, the TRBD1 call made by TCRdb goes unchecked. CDR3 length equals 14 residues. CDR1 SGHVS and CDR2 FQNEAQ come from the germline V gene. CDR3 sequence: CASSRTTGPIEQYF. Full variable domain (rest looked up from reference TRBV7-8 and TRBJ2-7): GAGVSQSPRYKVAKRGQDVALRCDPISGHVSLFWYQQALGQGPEFLTYFQNEAQLDKSGLPSDRFFAERPEGSVSTLKIQRTQQEDSAVYLCASSRTTGPIEQYFGPGTRLTVT.

The chain links TRBV12-3 or TRBV12-4 to TRBJ1-2; there is no DNA to check the TCRdb D call of TRBD1. The CDR3 extends over 14 amino acids. The CDR3 here is CASRGRGMSYGYTF.

The chain carries TRBV9 and TRBJ2-1; TCRdb returns TRBD2, unconfirmable since there is no DNA. The CDR3 is made up of 14 amino acids. In germline, CDR1 is SGDLS, CDR2 YYNGEE. The CDR3 reads CASSLTSGDNEQFF.

The CDR3 protein is CASSPMGMNEQFF. The chain carries TRBV27 and TRBJ2-1. Per the germline V gene, CDR1 is MNHEY and CDR2 is SMNVEV (reference sequence). The CDR3 is made up of 13 amino acids.

The V call is TRBV15, the J call TRBJ1-1. Per germline, CDR1 LNHNV and CDR2 YYDKDF (reference sequence). The CDR3 loop spans 14 amino acids. This CDR3 is CATSRDTTHLEAFF.

The V gene is TRBV6-5, the J gene TRBJ1-6; TCRdb's assignment of TRBD1 cannot be checked, as there is no DNA. The CDR3 totals 15 residues. The germline gives CDR1 MNHEY, CDR2 SVGAGI. CDR3 amino acids: CASSFDRGNNSPLHF.

The gene calls are TRBV7-9 and TRBJ1-2; TCRdb's D gene call, TRBD1, goes unchecked for lack of DNA. Germline V gene data show CDR1 as SEHNR and CDR2 as FQNEAQ (reference sequence). The CDR3 has 16 amino acids. The chain's CDR3 is CASSSTGQPVNYGYTF.